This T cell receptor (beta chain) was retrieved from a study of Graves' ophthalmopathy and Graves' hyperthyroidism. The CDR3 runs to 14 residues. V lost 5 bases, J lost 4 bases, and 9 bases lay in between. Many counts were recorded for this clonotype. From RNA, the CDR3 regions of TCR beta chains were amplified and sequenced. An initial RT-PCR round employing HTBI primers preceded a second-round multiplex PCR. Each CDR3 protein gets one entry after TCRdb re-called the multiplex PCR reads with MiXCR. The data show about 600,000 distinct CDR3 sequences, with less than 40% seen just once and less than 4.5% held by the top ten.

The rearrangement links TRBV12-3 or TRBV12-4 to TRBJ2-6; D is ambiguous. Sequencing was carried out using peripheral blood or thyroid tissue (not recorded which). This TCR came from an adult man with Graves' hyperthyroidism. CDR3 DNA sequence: TGTGCCAGCAGTCCCCCAGCGGGGGCCAACGTCCTGACTTTC. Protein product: CASSPPAGANVLTF.